The following is a T cell receptor beta chain sequence with its context. The entry originates in a study of blood T cell repertoires in COVID-19. Across the whole study: COVID-19 samples from acute and convalescent phases originated in the United States, Italy and Spain. Sources were T cells, B-cell-depleted T cells, or PBMCs; the material itself was cDNA or gDNA.

This CDR3 has 14 residues. Germline CDR1 and CDR2: SGHAT and FQDESV (reference sequence). The junction had 9 bases not matched to a gene; V was cut back by 5 bases and J by 14 bases. Original analysis: For nucleated cells, counts were estimated from reference gene primer amplification. Measured with immunoSEQ multiplex PCR; TCRdb has only the in-frame clones, and not every one. That table furnishes V, J and clone size, whereas the DNA furnished D and trimming. The sample contains 400,000 to 450,000 clones, roughly 88% of which appear only once. Sequencing used peripheral blood. The clonotype comes from a woman in her twenties or thirties with active or convalescent COVID-19. This chain connects TRBV11-1 to TRBJ2-1; 13 bases are shared with TRBD2. The CDR3 loop reads CASSPGTSGVRKFF. The CDR3 DNA reads TGTGCCAGCAGCCCCGGGACTAGCGGGGTGAGGAAGTTCTTC.